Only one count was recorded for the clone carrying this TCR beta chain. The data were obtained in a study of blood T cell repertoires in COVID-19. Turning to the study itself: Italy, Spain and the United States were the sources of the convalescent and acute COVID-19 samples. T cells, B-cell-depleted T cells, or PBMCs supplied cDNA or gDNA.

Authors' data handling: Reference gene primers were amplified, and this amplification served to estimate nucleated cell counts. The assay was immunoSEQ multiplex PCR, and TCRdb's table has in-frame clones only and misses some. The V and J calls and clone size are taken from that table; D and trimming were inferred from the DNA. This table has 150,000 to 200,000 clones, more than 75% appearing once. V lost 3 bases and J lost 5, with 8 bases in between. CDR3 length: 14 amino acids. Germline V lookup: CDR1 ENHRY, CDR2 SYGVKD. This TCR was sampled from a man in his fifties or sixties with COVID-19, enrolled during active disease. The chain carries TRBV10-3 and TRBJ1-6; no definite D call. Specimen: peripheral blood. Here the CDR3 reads CAISESQNNSPLHF. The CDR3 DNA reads TGTGCCATCAGTGAAAGCCAAAATAATTCACCCCTCCACTTT.